The 27 T cell receptor beta chains given below trace back to one sample, sequenced in a study of control samples from healthy donors and cancer patients. The data were produced by immunoSEQ multiplex PCR, yet TCRdb's version contains in-frame clones alone and is incomplete. The sample contains roughly 130,000 clones, more than 85% of which appear only once. Material: blood. The receptors come from a woman in her 30s in good health.

The V and J genes are TRBV10-3 and TRBJ1-1; tentative D call: TRBD1 (6 bases). The CDR3 runs 15 residues. Germline CDR1 and CDR2: ENHRY and SYGVKD. The V end was cut by 3 bases, the J end by 3 bases, with 14 bases between. The CDR3 DNA is TGTGCCATCAGTGAACGACAGGCGGGGGACACTGAAGCTTTCTTT. It is translated as CAISERQAGDTEAFF.

The chain joins TRBV4-1 to TRBJ2-7, with D unclear. Germline CDR1 reads MGHRA; CDR2 reads YSYEKL. Trimming shortened V by 1 base and J by 3 bases, and 10 bases separated the two germline ends. This CDR3 has 14 residues. CDR3: CASSQGSPNYEQYF. The CDR3 bases are TGCGCCAGCAGCCAAGGCAGCCCCAACTACGAGCAGTACTTC.

The chain recombines TRBV3-1 (or the pseudogene TRBV3-2) with TRBJ2-3; a weak D match, TRBD2 (6 bases). Germline CDR1 is LGHDT and CDR2 is YNNKEL (reference sequence). V gave up 0 bases and J gave up 0 bases, with 16 bases separating them. The length of the CDR3 is 18 residues. The CDR3 nucleotides read TGTGCCAGCAGCCAAGACAATGTAGGGGACTTTAGCACAGATACGCAGTATTTT. It encodes CASSQDNVGDFSTDTQYF.

This sequence joins TRBV6-5 and TRBJ2-7; D unresolved. The V gene lost 6 bases and the J gene lost 5 bases, with 8 bases spanning the gap. The germline V gene has CDR1 MNHEY and CDR2 SVGAGI. The CDR3 has 11 residues. The CDR3 protein is CASRTRDEQYF. DNA of the CDR3: TGTGCCAGCAGAACCCGTGACGAGCAGTACTTC.

The J gene is TRBJ1-6, the V gene TRBV9; 7 bases line up with TRBD1. The germline V gene encodes CDR1 SGDLS and CDR2 YYNGEE. V lost 4 bases to trimming and J lost 9 bases; unmatched junction nucleotides: 10. The CDR3 contains 15 residues. DNA of the CDR3: TGTGCCAGCAGCCCAAGGGACAGAGGGGTTTCACCCCTCCACTTT. Its protein product is CASSPRDRGVSPLHF.

The chain couples TRBV3-1 (or the pseudogene TRBV3-2) to TRBJ1-6, with a weak D call TRBD1 (5 bases). This CDR3 is built from 14 residues. Trimming stripped 3 bases from V and 5 bases from J, with 8 bases between. Germline CDR1 reads LGHDT; CDR2 reads YNNKEL (reference sequence). The CDR3 DNA sequence: TGTGCCAGCAGCCAGGGGGTGGATAATTCACCCCTCCACTTT. This sequence encodes CASSQGVDNSPLHF.

The V and J genes are TRBV2 and TRBJ2-7; 7 bases align to TRBD1. In germline, CDR1 is SNHLY, CDR2 FYNNEI. The CDR3 spans 13 residues. V shed 6 bases and J 0 bases; nucleotides not matched to a gene: 2. Written as DNA, the CDR3 is TGTGCCAGCAGCGGACAGGTCTCCTACGAGCAGTACTTC. It is translated as CASSGQVSYEQYF.

This sequence joins TRBV20-1 and TRBJ2-1, with TRBD2 matching over 7 bases. V gave up 6 bases and J gave up 12 bases; unmatched junction bases: 2. Germline assignment: CDR1 DFQATT and CDR2 SNEGSKA (reference sequence). This CDR3 is built from 9 residues. The CDR3 sequence: CSAERGQFF. The DNA for the CDR3 is TGCAGTGCGGAGCGGGGGCAGTTCTTC.

This clone has just a few counts. The CDR3 here is CASSLVGWAGTSSGGYTF. CDR3 bases: TGTGCCAGCAGTTTAGTAGGGTGGGCAGGGACCTCTTCGGGTGGCTACACCTTC. The chain links TRBV28 to TRBJ1-2; D is possibly TRBD1 (5 bases). The CDR3 has 18 residues. Germline V gene data show CDR1 as MDHEN and CDR2 as SYDVKM. Trimming stripped 2 bases from V and 7 bases from J, with 26 bases between.

The chain has TRBV18 and TRBJ2-6; D perhaps matches TRBD2 (5 bases). The germline gives CDR1 KGHSH, CDR2 LQKENI. V was shortened by 2 bases and J by 1 base, with 9 bases between the two germline ends. This CDR3 contains 16 residues. For the CDR3, the DNA is TGTGCCAGCTCACCATTAGACTATTCTGGGGCCAACGTCCTGACTTTC. Translating it yields CASSPLDYSGANVLTF.

The chain employs TRBV5-4 and TRBJ1-1; possible D gene TRBD1, 5 bases. CDR1 is SGHNT and CDR2 is YYREEE in the germline V gene (reference sequence). V was pared by 4 bases and J by 0 bases, with 13 bases between. The CDR3 runs 15 residues. CDR3 residues: CASSPPGRMNTEAFF. The CDR3, as DNA: TGTGCCAGCAGCCCGCCGGGACGGATGAACACTGAAGCTTTCTTT.

The rearrangement links TRBV5-1 to TRBJ1-5; no clear D gene. Trimming removed 0 bases at V and 2 bases at J, with 9 bases between. The V gene's germline CDR1 is SGHRS and CDR2 YFSETQ. The CDR3 totals 15 residues. CDR3 protein: CASSLGPEGNQPQHF. The DNA for the CDR3 is TGCGCCAGCAGCTTGGGGCCCGAGGGCAATCAGCCCCAGCATTTT. The whole variable domain, filled in from reference TRBV5-1 and TRBJ1-5, reads KAGVTQTPRYLIKTRGQQVTLSCSPISGHRSVSWYQQTPGQGLQFLFEYFSETQRNKGNFPGRFSGRQFSNSRSEMNVSTLELGDSALYLCASSLGPEGNQPQHFGDGTRLSIL.

This rearrangement joins TRBV13 to TRBJ2-5; TRBD1 aligns across 12 bases. Trimming at V came to 0 bases and at J to 5 bases, leaving 4 bases not matched to a gene. The CDR3 length is 16 residues. Germline assignment: CDR1 PRHDT and CDR2 FYEKMQ (reference sequence). The CDR3 coding sequence is TGTGCCAGCAGCTTAGGGGGACAGGGGGCTTTGGAGACCCAGTACTTC. Amino acid sequence: CASSLGGQGALETQYF.

The chain links TRBV30 to TRBJ1-1, with TRBD1 matching over 9 bases. Trimming removed 2 bases from V and 4 bases from J; junction bases left unmatched: 11. CDR1 and CDR2 (germline): GTSNPN, SVGIG (reference sequence). The CDR3 consists of 16 residues. The CDR3 nucleotides are TGTGCCTGGAGTCTTACTACAGGGGGCGGAGGCACTGAAGCTTTCTTT. Its protein product is CAWSLTTGGGGTEAFF.

This clone came up a few times. The rearrangement links TRBV18 to TRBJ1-5; D is uncertain. Trimming pared 2 bases from V and 5 bases from J, leaving 4 bases between. This CDR3 spans 12 amino acids. Germline CDR1 reads KGHSH; CDR2 reads LQKENI. CDR3 sequence reads: CASSPGDQPQHF. For the CDR3, the DNA is TGTGCCAGCTCACCAGGGGATCAGCCCCAGCATTTT.

This sequence joins TRBV2 and TRBJ2-3, with D unresolved. Germline-derived CDR1 and CDR2 are SNHLY and FYNNEI. Deletions cut 2 bases from V and 0 bases from J, with 9 bases between. The CDR3 totals 15 residues. CDR3 nucleotide sequence: TGTGCCAGCAGTGAAAATCCGATTAGCACAGATACGCAGTATTTT. This sequence encodes CASSENPISTDTQYF.

The chain has TRBV5-4 and TRBJ2-7, with TRBD2 identical over 14 bases. The CDR3 is made up of 16 amino acids. Germline CDR1 reads SGHNT; CDR2 reads YYREEE (reference sequence). After removal of 4 bases from V and 7 bases from J, the junction contained 10 bases not matched to a gene. The CDR3 reads CASSRTGTSGSGEQYF. CDR3 nucleotides: TGTGCCAGCAGCCGAACCGGGACTAGCGGGAGCGGTGAGCAGTACTTC.

The chain couples TRBV2 to TRBJ2-2, with TRBD1 matching 7 bases. Germline CDR1 SNHLY, CDR2 FYNNEI. Losses at the gene ends were 10 bases for V and 0 bases for J; bases not matched to a gene: 5. CDR3 length equals 14 residues. CDR3 amino acids: CATHGTANTGELFF. DNA of the CDR3: TGTGCCACCCACGGGACAGCGAACACCGGGGAGCTGTTTTTT.

This clone was counted only a few times. This rearrangement joins TRBV2 to TRBJ1-2; the D is unclear. The V end lost 5 bases, the J end lost 0 bases, and 7 bases lay between the germline ends. The germline CDR1 and CDR2 sequences are SNHLY and FYNNEI. This CDR3 has 13 residues. CDR3 DNA: TGTGCCAGCAGTCGCTCTGCTAACTATGGCTACACCTTC. Protein product: CASSRSANYGYTF.

CDR3 loop: CASSYAGETYEQYF. CDR3 sequence (DNA): TGTGCCAGCAGTTACGCCGGGGAAACCTACGAGCAGTACTTC. V is TRBV6-6 and J is TRBJ2-7; D may be TRBD2 (5 bases). Per the germline V gene, CDR1 is MNHNY and CDR2 is SVGAGI (reference sequence). V was shortened by 2 bases and J by 2 bases, with 10 bases between the two germline ends. CDR3 length equals 14 residues.

This chain links TRBV6-5 with TRBJ1-1; D is perhaps TRBD1 (5 bases). Germline V gene data show CDR1 as MNHEY and CDR2 as SVGAGI. The CDR3 totals 13 residues. Trimming removed 0 bases from V and 11 bases from J, with 13 bases in between. In nucleotides, the CDR3 is TGTGCCAGCAGTTACTCGGTTGGGGGTAACGCTTTCTTT. Residues: CASSYSVGGNAFF.

The J gene is TRBJ2-7, the V gene TRBV10-3, with 7 bases aligning to TRBD2. The CDR3 covers 16 residues. In germline, CDR1 is ENHRY, CDR2 SYGVKD. The V segment lost 0 bases and the J segment 1 base; nucleotides outside the gene matches: 6. CDR3 DNA: TGTGCCATCAGTGAGTCGGGCGGGACTATATCCTACGAGCAGTACTTC. Protein sequence: CAISESGGTISYEQYF.

The chain joins TRBV12-3 or TRBV12-4 to TRBJ2-7; D possibly matches TRBD1 or TRBD2 (5 bases each). V lost 3 bases, J lost 6 bases, and 12 bases lay in between. The CDR3 has 13 residues. The CDR3 sequence is CASSFGLGVEQYF. In DNA form, the CDR3 reads TGTGCCAGCAGTTTTGGTCTGGGGGTCGAGCAGTACTTC.

The chain links TRBV7-3 to TRBJ2-2, with 8 bases lining up with TRBD1. J was trimmed by 7 bases and V by 2 bases; bases with no gene match: 6. This CDR3 spans 15 amino acids. The germline V gene has CDR1 SGHTA and CDR2 FQGTGA. The CDR3 loop is CASSLQGALDGELFF. The CDR3 DNA reads as TGTGCCAGCAGCTTACAGGGGGCTCTGGACGGGGAGCTGTTTTTT.

CDR3 in DNA: TGTGCCGCGGGCTTAACTTCCAGGTACCCTGGAAACACCATATATTTT. Amino acids: CAAGLTSRYPGNTIYF. The gene calls are TRBV30 and TRBJ1-3; D unclear. This CDR3 has 16 residues. Looked up from germline, CDR1 is GTSNPN and CDR2 is SVGIG (reference sequence). Trimming took 8 bases from V and 2 from J, leaving 22 bases between them. Together with reference TRBV30 and TRBJ1-3, the CDR3 gives the full variable domain: SQTIHQWPATLVQPVGSPLSLECTVEGTSNPNLYWYRQAAGRGLQLLFYSVGIGQISSEVPQNLSASRPQDRQFILSSKKLLLSDSGFYLCAAGLTSRYPGNTIYFGEGSWLTVV.

The chain is built from TRBV19 and TRBJ2-5; 10 nucleotides match TRBD1. Germline V CDR1 and CDR2: LNHDA, SQIVND (reference sequence). This CDR3 region has 15 residues. Losses at the gene ends were 6 bases for V and 5 bases for J; bases not matched to a gene: 9. CDR3 in amino acids: CASRSRTGGSETQYF. The CDR3 coding sequence is TGTGCCAGTAGGTCGCGGACAGGGGGTTCTGAGACCCAGTACTTC.

This sequence joins TRBV28 and TRBJ2-3; D is possibly TRBD1 (5 bases). The CDR3 extends over 15 amino acids. Germline CDR1 MDHEN, CDR2 SYDVKM. V was cut by 6 bases and J by 1 base, with 14 bases left in between. CDR3 in amino acids: CASSPRVTGTDTQYF. For the CDR3, the DNA is TGTGCCAGCAGCCCCAGGGTCACGGGCACAGATACGCAGTATTTT. The whole variable domain, remainder taken from reference TRBV28 and TRBJ2-3, is DVKVTQSSRYLVKRTGEKVFLECVQDMDHENMFWYRQDPGLGLRLIYFSYDVKMKEKGDIPEGYSVSREKKERFSLILESASTNQTSMYLCASSPRVTGTDTQYFGPGTRLTVL.